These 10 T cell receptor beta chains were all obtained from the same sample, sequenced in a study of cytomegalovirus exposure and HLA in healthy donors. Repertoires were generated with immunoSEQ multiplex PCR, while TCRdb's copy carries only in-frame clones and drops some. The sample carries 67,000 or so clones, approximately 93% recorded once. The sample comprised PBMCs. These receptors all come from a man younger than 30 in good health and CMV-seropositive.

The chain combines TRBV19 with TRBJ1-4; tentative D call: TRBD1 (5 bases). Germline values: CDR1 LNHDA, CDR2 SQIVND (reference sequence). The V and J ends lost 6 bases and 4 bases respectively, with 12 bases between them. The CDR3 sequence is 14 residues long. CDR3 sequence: CASSPGLINEKLFF. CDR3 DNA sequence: TGTGCCAGTAGCCCGGGACTGATTAATGAAAAACTGTTTTTT.

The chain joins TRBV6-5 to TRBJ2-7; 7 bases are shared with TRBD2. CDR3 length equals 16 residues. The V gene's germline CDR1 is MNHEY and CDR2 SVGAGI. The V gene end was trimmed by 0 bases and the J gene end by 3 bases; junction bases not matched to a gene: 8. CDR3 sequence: CASSYSSGGSFYEQYF. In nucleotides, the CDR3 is TGTGCCAGCAGTTACTCGTCGGGAGGATCCTTCTACGAGCAGTACTTC.

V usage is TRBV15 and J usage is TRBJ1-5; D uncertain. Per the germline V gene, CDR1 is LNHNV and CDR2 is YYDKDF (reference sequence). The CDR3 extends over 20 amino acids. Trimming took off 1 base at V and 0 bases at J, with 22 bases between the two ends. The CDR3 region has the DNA TGTGCCACCAGCAGAGGAAGGATACCGCCGGGAGGGTATAGCAATCAGCCCCAGCATTTT. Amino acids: CATSRGRIPPGGYSNQPQHF.

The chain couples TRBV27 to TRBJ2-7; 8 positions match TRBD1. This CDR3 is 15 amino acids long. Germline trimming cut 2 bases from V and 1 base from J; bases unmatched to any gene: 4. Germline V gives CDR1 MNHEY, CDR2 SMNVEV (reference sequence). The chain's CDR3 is CASSLEGTGSYEQYF. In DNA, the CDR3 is TGTGCCAGCAGTTTAGAAGGGACAGGATCCTACGAGCAGTACTTC.

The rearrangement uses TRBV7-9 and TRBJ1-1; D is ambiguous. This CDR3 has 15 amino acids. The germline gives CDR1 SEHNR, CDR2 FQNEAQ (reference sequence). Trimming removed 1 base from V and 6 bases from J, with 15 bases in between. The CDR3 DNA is TGTGCCAGCAGCTTAGTTCTGGAGACCGGCGCTGAAGCTTTCTTT. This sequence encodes CASSLVLETGAEAFF.

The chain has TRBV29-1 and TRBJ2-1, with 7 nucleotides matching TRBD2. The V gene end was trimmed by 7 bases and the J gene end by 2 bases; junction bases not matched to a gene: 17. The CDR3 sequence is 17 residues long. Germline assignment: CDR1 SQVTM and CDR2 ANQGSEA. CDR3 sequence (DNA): TGCAGCGCCTCCCCAGACGTCCCTGGACTAGCCTACAATGAGCAGTTCTTC. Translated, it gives CSASPDVPGLAYNEQFF.

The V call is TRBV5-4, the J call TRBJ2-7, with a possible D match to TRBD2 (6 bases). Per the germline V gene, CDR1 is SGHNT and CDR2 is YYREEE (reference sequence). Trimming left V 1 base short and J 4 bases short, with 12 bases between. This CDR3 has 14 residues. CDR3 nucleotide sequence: TGTGCCAGCAGCTTGCAGGGAGGATCTTACGAGCAGTACTTC. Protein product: CASSLQGGSYEQYF. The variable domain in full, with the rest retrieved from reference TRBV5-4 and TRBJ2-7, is ETGVTQSPTHLIKTRGQQVTLRCSSQSGHNTVSWYQQALGQGPQFIFQYYREEENGRGNFPPRFSGLQFPNYSSELNVNALELDDSALYLCASSLQGGSYEQYFGPGTRLTVT.

The CDR3 DNA reads as TGTGCCAGCAGTACTATCGGGAGTTGGGACGAGCAGTACTTC. Translation: CASSTIGSWDEQYF. The rearrangement joins TRBV27 to TRBJ2-7; possibly TRBD2 for D (6 bases). With 5 bases removed from V and 5 bases from J, the gap between germline ends came to 16 bases. Germline V gives CDR1 MNHEY, CDR2 SMNVEV (reference sequence). This CDR3 is built from 14 residues.

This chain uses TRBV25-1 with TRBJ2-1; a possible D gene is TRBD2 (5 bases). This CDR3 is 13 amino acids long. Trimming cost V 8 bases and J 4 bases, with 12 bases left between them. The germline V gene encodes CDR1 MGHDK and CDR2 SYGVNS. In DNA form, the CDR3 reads TGTGCCAGCGCTAGAGGCGGGTACAATGAGCAGTTCTTC. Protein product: CASARGGYNEQFF.

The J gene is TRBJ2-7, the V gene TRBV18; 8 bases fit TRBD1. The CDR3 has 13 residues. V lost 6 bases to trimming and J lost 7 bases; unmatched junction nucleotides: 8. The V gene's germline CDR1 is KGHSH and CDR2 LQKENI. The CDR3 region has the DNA TGTGCCAGCTCCGGGCAGGGGGCGCGTGAGCAGTACTTC. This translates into CASSGQGAREQYF.